The clone carrying this T cell receptor (beta chain) was found once. The data derive from a study of shared clonotypes between healthy human individuals. Germline V gene sequence: CDR1 LNHDA, CDR2 SQIVND (reference sequence). This CDR3 comprises 16 residues. V lost 6 bases and J 7 bases, leaving 22 bases between the germline ends. Using immunoSEQ multiplex PCR, the repertoire was profiled, and TCRdb retains in-frame clones only, with some absent. The sample lists 2,500,000 or so clones; 93% were seen once. Sequencing was done on a sample of naive CD4+ T cells from PBMCs. As for subset: CD45RA+ positively selected. V usage is TRBV19 and J usage is TRBJ2-1, with a possible D match to TRBD1 (8 bases). The receptor's source is a man aged 18 to 29 in good health. Some clones in this sample may be carry-over from other donors' samples. Here the CDR3 reads CASRISSAGQVNEQFF. CDR3 DNA: TGTGCCAGTAGGATATCTTCAGCGGGACAGGTTAATGAGCAGTTCTTC.